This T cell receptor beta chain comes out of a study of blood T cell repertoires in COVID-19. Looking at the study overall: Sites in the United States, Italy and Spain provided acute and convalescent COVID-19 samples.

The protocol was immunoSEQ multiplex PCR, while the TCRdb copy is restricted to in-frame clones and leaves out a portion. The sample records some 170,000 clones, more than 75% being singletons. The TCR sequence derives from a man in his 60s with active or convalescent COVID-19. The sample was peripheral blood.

DNA for the CDR3: TGTGCCAGCAGTTTATCAAGACAGGGCCACGAGCAGTACTTC. Its translation: CASSLSRQGHEQYF. The chain joins TRBV27 to TRBJ2-7; 7 positions agree with TRBD1. J was trimmed by 5 bases and V by 0 bases; bases with no gene match: 4. Germline values: CDR1 MNHEY, CDR2 SMNVEV (reference sequence). The CDR3 extends over 14 amino acids.